The clone carrying this T cell receptor beta chain was picked up many times. Its antigen is unknown. Patients were excluded for uncontrolled infection, other autoimmune disease, pregnancy or lactation. Clinicians diagnosed patients from clinical symptoms, serum thyroxine and TRAb, thyroid ultrasound and orbital computed tomography. Per the germline V gene, CDR1 is DFQATT and CDR2 is SNEGSKA (reference sequence). The CDR3 has 13 residues. Trimming cost V 4 bases and J 3 bases; bases outside gene matches: 5. Researchers amplified the TCR beta CDR3 regions from RNA transcripts. The TCR CDR3 first-round RT-PCR relied on the HTBI primer set. Via MiXCR, TCRdb re-called the multiplex PCR reads, giving one row per CDR3 protein. The sample consists of more than 350,000 distinct CDR3 sequences, about 16% of them appearing once. This entry comes from a study of T cells in Graves' hyperthyroidism and ophthalmopathy. General observations from the study: Peripheral blood also featured most of the thyroid clonotypes expanded above 0.001.

The rearrangement links TRBV20-1 to TRBJ2-5; 7 bases fit TRBD1. This TCR came from a woman aged 60 to 75 with Graves' ophthalmopathy. The sample was blood. The chain's CDR3 is CSAITGAKETQYF. DNA for the CDR3: TGCAGTGCTATCACAGGGGCGAAAGAGACCCAGTACTTC.